The T cell receptor beta chain under discussion was sequenced for a study of cytomegalovirus exposure and HLA in healthy donors. Study outcomes and limitations: For TCR beta chains, V- and J-gene trimming was later linked to a missense DCLRE1C variant.

Concerning this clone itself: Antigen specificity is unknown.

Amplification used 60 Vbeta primers and 13 Jbeta primers. Profiled with immunoSEQ multiplex PCR; TCRdb holds only in-frame clones, not every one. The listing records approximately 140,000 clones. Germline loops: CDR1 SGHTA, CDR2 FQGNSA. This CDR3 is 13 amino acids long. The junction had 9 bases not matched to a gene; V was cut back by 7 bases and J by 9 bases. Sequenced material: PBMCs. The clonotype was recovered from a woman in her late teens or twenties in good health and CMV-seronegative. The chain links TRBV7-2 to TRBJ2-1; the match to TRBD2 covers 7 bases. In DNA, the CDR3 is TGTGCCAGCACTAAGAGCGGGAAACGTGAGCAGTTCTTC. Translated: CASTKSGKREQFF. Combining the CDR3 with reference TRBV7-2 and TRBJ2-1 gives the whole variable domain GAGVSQSPSNKVTEKGKDVELRCDPISGHTALYWYRQSLGQGLEFLIYFQGNSAPDKSGLPSDRFSAERTGGSVSTLTIQRTQQEDSAVYLCASTKSGKREQFFGPGTRLTVL.